One and the same sample provided the 30 T cell receptor beta chains below, sequenced in a study of response to subunit inactivated influenza vaccine. MiXCR was run by TCRdb on the RT-PCR reads, yielding one entry per CDR3 protein. The table shows approximately 530,000 distinct CDR3 sequences, with less than 8% occurring only once. Sequences were derived from PBMCs from blood, sampled about 24 months after vaccination. These TCRs come from a man aged 50 to 69 who received an inactivated influenza vaccine.

This rearrangement joins TRBV5-1 to TRBJ1-1; D is unclear. Per the germline V gene, CDR1 is SGHRS and CDR2 is YFSETQ. The V gene lost 0 bases and the J gene lost 1 base, with 7 bases spanning the gap. The CDR3 contains 14 residues. As DNA, the CDR3 is TGCGCCAGCAGCTTGGAGATCTCGAACACTGAAGCTTTCTTT. This translates into CASSLEISNTEAFF.

This clonotype showed up many times. This chain uses TRBV4-3 with TRBJ2-1; TRBD2 matches at 9 bases. This CDR3 is built from 18 residues. The junction had 14 bases not matched to a gene; V was cut back by 4 bases and J by 4 bases. Germline V CDR1 and CDR2: LGHNA, YSLEER. The CDR3, as DNA: TGCGCCAGCAGCCTGGAGACTAGCGGTTTTAAAGGGTACAATGAGCAGTTCTTC. It encodes CASSLETSGFKGYNEQFF.

The chain combines TRBV9 with TRBJ2-1, with 9 bases that match TRBD2. Germline CDR1 reads SGDLS; CDR2 reads YYNGEE. With V trimmed by 3 bases and J by 1 base, 5 bases remained unmatched. This CDR3 is built from 16 residues. As DNA, the CDR3 is TGTGCCAGCAGCGGCCAAACTAGCGGGTCCTACAATGAGCAGTTCTTC. Translating gives CASSGQTSGSYNEQFF.

This clonotype was seen only a few times. This chain uses TRBV4-3 with TRBJ2-2; either TRBD1 or TRBD2 may fit D (6 bases each). Germline CDR1 is LGHNA and CDR2 is YSLEER. V gave up 1 base and J gave up 4 bases, with 16 bases separating them. This CDR3 region has 17 residues. The CDR3 here is CASSQVSGALVTGELFF. Here the CDR3 DNA reads TGCGCCAGCAGCCAAGTATCGGGGGCTCTGGTCACCGGGGAGCTGTTTTTT.

The rearrangement uses TRBV3-1 and TRBJ1-1, with D maybe TRBD1 (5 bases). Trimming removed 1 base from V and 8 bases from J, with 11 bases in between. The CDR3 length is 13 residues. Germline V gene data show CDR1 as LGHDT and CDR2 as YNNKEL (reference sequence). CDR3 protein: CASSQGRGLEAFF. As DNA, the CDR3 is TGTGCCAGCAGCCAAGGACGGGGACTAGAAGCTTTCTTT.

The table lists this clonotype with a few counts. The rearrangement links TRBV5-1 to TRBJ2-2; 9 positions match TRBD1. Losses at the gene ends were 4 bases for V and 7 bases for J; bases not matched to a gene: 8. Looked up from germline, CDR1 is SGHRS and CDR2 is YFSETQ. The CDR3 contains 15 residues. The CDR3 region has the DNA TGCGCCAGCAGCCCAATGGGACAGGGCAACGGGGAGCTGTTTTTT. Translating it yields CASSPMGQGNGELFF.

This clonotype was seen at least ten times. The chain couples TRBV12-3 or TRBV12-4 to TRBJ1-5; TRBD1 might be the D (5 bases). The CDR3 sequence is 14 residues long. Trimming left V 0 bases short and J 6 bases short, with 9 bases between. Here the CDR3 reads CASSLAWGGQPQHF. As DNA, the CDR3 is TGTGCCAGCAGTTTAGCATGGGGGGGTCAGCCCCAGCATTTT.

V gene TRBV5-5 combines with J gene TRBJ2-7, with D possibly being TRBD1 (5 bases). Trimming left V 4 bases short and J 5 bases short, with 16 bases between. CDR1 is SGHKS, CDR2 YYEKEE, per germline (reference sequence). The CDR3 runs 14 residues. CDR3 sequence reads: CASSRPAGKDEQYF. CDR3 coding DNA: TGTGCCAGCAGCCGGCCGGCAGGGAAGGACGAGCAGTACTTC.

The chain couples TRBV5-4 to TRBJ2-7; 11 nucleotides agree with TRBD1. The trim removed 3 bases at V and 0 bases at J, leaving 5 bases unmatched. The germline CDR1 and CDR2 sequences are SGHNT and YYREEE (reference sequence). This CDR3 is 16 amino acids long. The CDR3 spells CASSSRTGGPSYEQYF. The DNA of the CDR3 is TGTGCCAGCAGCTCCAGGACAGGGGGCCCCTCCTACGAGCAGTACTTC.

This clonotype was counted between two and nine times. V is TRBV25-1 and J is TRBJ2-3; 10 positions match TRBD2. J was trimmed by 5 bases and V by 3 bases; bases with no gene match: 11. Germline-derived CDR1 and CDR2 are MGHDK and SYGVNS. This CDR3 has 17 residues. CDR3 sequence reads: CASSEGRLAGVGDTQYF. The DNA of the CDR3 is TGTGCCAGCAGTGAGGGTCGGCTAGCGGGGGTCGGAGATACGCAGTATTTT.

This clonotype was found many times. The chain recombines TRBV5-6 with TRBJ1-3, with TRBD1 matching 11 bases. The length of the CDR3 is 17 residues. V trimming: 2 bases; J trimming: 3 bases; junction bases outside the gene matches: 7. CDR1 SGHDT and CDR2 YYEEEE come from the germline V gene. CDR3 residues: CASSFFGQGAIGNTIYF. CDR3 coding DNA: TGTGCCAGCAGCTTTTTCGGACAGGGGGCAATTGGAAACACCATATATTTT.

The V call is TRBV24-1, the J call TRBJ2-3; TRBD1 matches 10 bases. This CDR3 has 16 amino acids. Germline V gene sequence: CDR1 KGHDR, CDR2 SFDVKD. V trimming: 3 bases; J trimming: 4 bases; junction bases outside the gene matches: 6. The CDR3 DNA reads as TGTGCCACCAGTGATACCGGGACAGGGGATCCAGATACGCAGTATTTT. This codes for CATSDTGTGDPDTQYF.

The rearrangement uses TRBV6-1 and TRBJ2-7, with D tentatively TRBD2 (6 bases). Germline loops: CDR1 MNHNS, CDR2 SASEGT. Trimming cost V 4 bases and J 4 bases, with 20 bases left between them. The length of the CDR3 is 16 residues. In DNA, the CDR3 is TGTGCCAGCAGTGGCGGGACCCAAACCACAAAATACGAGCAGTACTTC. Its translation: CASSGGTQTTKYEQYF.

The V and J genes are TRBV20-1 and TRBJ2-2; D not certain. The V end lost 4 bases, the J end lost 2 bases, and 8 bases lay between the germline ends. Germline CDR1 reads DFQATT; CDR2 reads SNEGSKA (reference sequence). The CDR3 consists of 13 residues. In DNA form, the CDR3 reads TGCAGTGCTAAACAACAAAACACCGGGGAGCTGTTTTTT. It yields the protein CSAKQQNTGELFF.

This clonotype was observed at least ten times. This chain uses TRBV12-3 or TRBV12-4 with TRBJ1-2; 7 bases align to TRBD1. V was clipped by 6 bases and J by 5 bases; unmatched bases: 3. This CDR3 comprises 12 residues. CDR3 sequence: CASSPRGYGYTF. As DNA, the CDR3 is TGTGCCAGCAGCCCCAGGGGGTATGGCTACACCTTC.

The chain joins TRBV7-2 to TRBJ2-7; D is unclear. The CDR3 is 12 amino acids. V lost 5 bases and J 0 bases, leaving 5 bases between the germline ends. In germline, CDR1 is SGHTA, CDR2 FQGNSA. The CDR3 DNA follows: TGTGCCAGCAGCACGAACTCCTACGAGCAGTACTTC. Protein sequence: CASSTNSYEQYF.

This chain connects TRBV30 to TRBJ1-3; D is undetermined. This CDR3 contains 14 residues. The V gene's germline CDR1 is GTSNPN and CDR2 SVGIG (reference sequence). With 1 base removed from V and 2 bases from J, the gap between germline ends came to 9 bases. The CDR3 DNA follows: TGTGCCTGGAGTGAGGGTCGGCCTGGAAACACCATATATTTT. Translating gives CAWSEGRPGNTIYF.

This clonotype has ten or more counts. This chain connects TRBV2 to TRBJ1-5; TRBD1 matches at 7 bases. Germline V gene sequence: CDR1 SNHLY, CDR2 FYNNEI. The CDR3 has 12 residues. V was clipped by 6 bases and J by 10 bases; unmatched bases: 6. The CDR3 DNA reads TGTGCCAGCAGAGACGACAGGGCTCCCCAGCATTTT. Translated, it gives CASRDDRAPQHF.

A few counts support this clonotype. This chain joins TRBV5-8 and TRBJ2-1, with D possibly matching TRBD2 (6 bases). The length of the CDR3 is 15 residues. With 5 bases removed from V and 5 bases from J, the gap between germline ends came to 17 bases. Germline loops: CDR1 SGHTS, CDR2 YDEGEE. CDR3 protein: CASRSPDWGDNEQFF. The CDR3 region has the DNA TGTGCCAGCAGATCTCCAGATTGGGGGGACAATGAGCAGTTCTTC.

The chain combines TRBV6-1 with TRBJ1-1; D unclear. CDR3 length: 14 residues. Trimming took 4 bases from V and 3 from J, leaving 12 bases between them. In germline, CDR1 is MNHNS, CDR2 SASEGT. The CDR3 sequence is CASSVRGADTEAFF. In DNA form, the CDR3 reads TGTGCCAGCAGTGTACGCGGAGCGGACACTGAAGCTTTCTTT.

V and J are TRBV11-2 and TRBJ1-2; D remains unclear. Trimming removed 0 bases at V and 4 bases at J, with 12 bases between. CDR1 and CDR2 (germline): SGHAT, FQNNGV. The CDR3 runs 15 residues. In DNA form, the CDR3 reads TGTGCCAGCAGCTTAGATCTTACGGTATCCTATGGCTACACCTTC. Translation: CASSLDLTVSYGYTF.

This clonotype was picked up a small number of times. The V gene is TRBV15, the J gene TRBJ1-3; 7 bases align to TRBD1. J gave up 0 bases and V 0 bases, and 2 bases lay outside the gene matches. CDR1 and CDR2 from the germline V gene are LNHNV and YYDKDF (reference sequence). The CDR3 totals 16 residues. The CDR3 DNA reads as TGTGCCACCAGCAGAGATTGGACAGGCTCTGGAAACACCATATATTTT. Protein: CATSRDWTGSGNTIYF.

This clonotype was counted ten times or more. This rearrangement joins TRBV25-1 to TRBJ2-2; D possibly matches TRBD1 or TRBD2 (5 bases each). Looked up from germline, CDR1 is MGHDK and CDR2 is SYGVNS. Trimming shortened V by 5 bases and J by 6 bases, and 16 bases separated the two germline ends. The CDR3 has 15 residues. CDR3 in DNA: TGTGCCAGCAGTCCCCGAGGGGATGCCCCCGGGGAGCTGTTTTTT. It specifies CASSPRGDAPGELFF.

The table lists this clonotype with a few counts. The V gene is TRBV30, the J gene TRBJ1-4, with D uncertain. The CDR3 contains 14 residues. V was cut by 4 bases and J by 0 bases, with 9 bases left in between. Germline V gene sequence: CDR1 GTSNPN, CDR2 SVGIG (reference sequence). This CDR3 reads CAWKLGATNEKLFF. The CDR3 nucleotides are TGTGCCTGGAAGTTAGGCGCAACTAATGAAAAACTGTTTTTT.

This clonotype occurred once. At one boundary the junction diverges from the germline segment, which might be a read error. The gene calls are TRBV5-1 and TRBJ1-1; the D gene is possibly TRBD1 (6 bases). The CDR3 is 13 amino acids. Germline CDR1 reads SGHRS; CDR2 reads YFSETQ. In nucleotides, the CDR3 is TGCGCCAGCAGCTTAGGGGGGAACACTGAAGCTATCTTT. It is translated as CASSLGGNTEAIF.

Ten or more counts support this clonotype. The V call is TRBV7-2, the J call TRBJ1-6; TRBD1 matches at 10 bases. After removal of 4 bases from V and 10 bases from J, the junction contained 4 bases not matched to a gene. This CDR3 region has 14 residues. Germline CDR1 is SGHTA and CDR2 is FQGNSA. CDR3 DNA: TGTGCCAGCAGCTCTGGACAGGGGGGCTCACCCCTCCACTTT. This codes for CASSSGQGGSPLHF.

Turning to this clonotype: A much bigger clone sits one base away, suggesting this may be a read error. The chain recombines TRBV10-3 with TRBJ2-3, with D tentatively TRBD2 (5 bases). This CDR3 is 15 amino acids long. Germline CDR1 reads ENHRY; CDR2 reads SYGVKD. The CDR3 DNA is TGTGCCGTCAGTGAAGGAGCGGCTAGCACAGATACGCAGTATTTT. Its protein is CAVSEGAASTDTQYF.

The CDR3 DNA reads as TGCAGCGGCGGGGCTAGCGGGAGGGCCGTTGAGGATGAGCAGTTCTTC. As protein: CSGGASGRAVEDEQFF. The chain employs TRBV20-1 and TRBJ2-1; 12 bases line up with TRBD2. The germline V gene has CDR1 DFQATT and CDR2 SNEGSKA (reference sequence). This CDR3 spans 16 amino acids.

This clonotype was observed a few times. The chain has TRBV9 and TRBJ1-1; TRBD1 aligns across 7 bases. J was trimmed by 1 base and V by 0 bases; bases with no gene match: 3. The CDR3 extends over 15 amino acids. CDR1 is SGDLS and CDR2 is YYNGEE in the germline V gene. CDR3 sequence (DNA): TGTGCCAGCAGCGTAGACCAGGGGGAGAACACTGAAGCTTTCTTT. Amino acids: CASSVDQGENTEAFF.

This chain uses TRBV29-1 with TRBJ1-4; 9 positions agree with TRBD1. V trimming: 0 bases; J trimming: 3 bases; junction bases outside the gene matches: 8. This CDR3 is built from 17 residues. Per the germline V gene, CDR1 is SQVTM and CDR2 is ANQGSEA. Here the CDR3 reads CSVEDRCRDRANEKLFF. The CDR3 bases are TGCAGCGTTGAAGATCGTTGCCGGGACAGGGCTAATGAAAAACTGTTTTTT.